This T cell receptor beta chain was recorded in a study of T cells in Graves' hyperthyroidism and ophthalmopathy. The wider study: Pretreatment peripheral blood was obtained at initial diagnosis. Notes on the study in general: Among thyroid clonotypes expanded above 0.001, most also appeared in blood. Ophthalmopathy prediction by the model preceded onset by a median approximately six months.

Amplified TCR beta CDR3 regions derived from RNA transcripts. A first-round RT-PCR of the TCR CDR3 used the HTBI primer set. TCRdb itself ran the multiplex PCR reads through MiXCR, one entry per CDR3 protein. The data hold some 440,000 distinct CDR3 sequences, with more than 15% observed a single time. The CDR3 totals 13 residues. V was trimmed by 3 bases and J by 6 bases, leaving 11 bases between them. The germline CDR1 and CDR2 sequences are SNHLY and FYNNEI. The authors deemed Graves' hyperthyroidism stable absent ophthalmopathy progression within 18 months. This clonotype came up many times. Its target is unknown.

The TCR originated in a woman aged 18-29 years with Graves' hyperthyroidism. Sequencing was performed on blood. The chain couples TRBV2 to TRBJ1-2; no clear D. DNA for the CDR3: TGTGCCAGCAGTGATTCCGGAGAGAATGGCTACACCTTC. It codes for CASSDSGENGYTF.